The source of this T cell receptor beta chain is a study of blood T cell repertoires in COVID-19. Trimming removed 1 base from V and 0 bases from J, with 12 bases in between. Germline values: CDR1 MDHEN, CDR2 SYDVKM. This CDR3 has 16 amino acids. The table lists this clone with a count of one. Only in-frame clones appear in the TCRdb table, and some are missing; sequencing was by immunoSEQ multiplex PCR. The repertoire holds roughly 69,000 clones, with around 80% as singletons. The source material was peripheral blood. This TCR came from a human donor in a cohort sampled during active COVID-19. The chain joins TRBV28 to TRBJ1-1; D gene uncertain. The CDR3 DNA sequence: TGTGCCAGCAGTTTATATCGTGCAGGAATGAACACTGAAGCTTTCTTT. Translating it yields CASSLYRAGMNTEAFF.